The 23 T cell receptor beta chains listed next were all sequenced from one sample in a study of blood T cell repertoires in COVID-19. Produced via immunoSEQ multiplex PCR; TCRdb's table is partial and in-frame only. Altogether some 110,000 clones are present, 80% to 85% being singletons, with the ten largest covering less than 8%. Input material: peripheral blood. All receptors derive from a man between 65 and 85 years old with acute or convalescent COVID-19.

The chain combines TRBV29-1 with TRBJ2-4, with 8 nucleotides matching TRBD2. CDR1 is SQVTM and CDR2 is ANQGSEA in the germline V gene. The CDR3 has 18 residues. V dropped 7 bases and J dropped 2; count of bases not matched to a gene: 19. For the CDR3, the DNA is TGCAGCGCCGCGGGGGTTGGAAGCGGGAGTCGGTCCAAAAACATTCAGTACTTC. Its translation: CSAAGVGSGSRSKNIQYF.

The rearrangement joins TRBV9 to TRBJ2-2; maybe TRBD1 (5 bases). In germline, CDR1 is SGDLS, CDR2 YYNGEE. Deletions cut 3 bases from V and 5 bases from J, with 11 bases between. CDR3 size: 14 residues. The CDR3 region is CASSGRQITGELFF. The CDR3 nucleotides read TGTGCCAGCAGCGGTCGACAGATAACCGGGGAGCTGTTTTTT.

This chain connects TRBV28 to TRBJ2-1; 9 bases align to TRBD2. The CDR3 consists of 15 residues. V gave up 2 bases and J gave up 3 bases; unmatched junction bases: 2. Germline V gene lookup returns CDR1 MDHEN and CDR2 SYDVKM. CDR3 bases: TGTGCCAGCAGTTTAGCGGGAGGGGGCTACAATGAGCAGTTCTTC. Translated, it gives CASSLAGGGYNEQFF.

The CDR3 region is CASSHPERNQPQHF. DNA of the CDR3: TGCGCCAGCAGCCATCCGGAGCGCAATCAGCCCCAGCATTTT. The chain employs TRBV4-1 and TRBJ1-5; D gene unclear. The CDR3 spans 14 residues. Germline V gene sequence: CDR1 MGHRA, CDR2 YSYEKL. V was shortened by 3 bases and J by 2 bases, with 8 bases between the two germline ends.

The rearrangement links TRBV5-1 to TRBJ2-2; TRBD1 matches at 10 bases. The CDR3 spans 15 residues. Per germline, CDR1 SGHRS and CDR2 YFSETQ. The V segment lost 4 bases and the J segment 6 bases; nucleotides outside the gene matches: 6. The DNA for the CDR3 is TGCGCCAGCAGCCGGGGAGGGACAGGGGCCGGGGAGCTGTTTTTT. It encodes CASSRGGTGAGELFF.

Here the CDR3 DNA reads TGTGCCAGCAGCGACCGCGGGGCTTTTAATGAAAAACTGTTTTTT. Residues: CASSDRGAFNEKLFF. The chain couples TRBV5-8 to TRBJ1-4; D possibly corresponds to TRBD1 (5 bases). The CDR3 loop spans 15 amino acids. CDR1 is SGHTS, CDR2 YDEGEE, per germline. The germline V and J ends were trimmed by 4 bases and 4 bases, with 14 bases remaining between them.

The chain uses TRBV11-2 and TRBJ1-1, with TRBD1 matching 7 bases. The germline V gene encodes CDR1 SGHAT and CDR2 FQNNGV. V shed 7 bases and J 2 bases; nucleotides not matched to a gene: 10. The CDR3 is 15 residues long. In DNA form, the CDR3 reads TGTGCCAGCACCTTGGTCACAGGGGTTAACACTGAAGCTTTCTTT. Its translation: CASTLVTGVNTEAFF.

This chain connects TRBV19 to TRBJ1-1; D remains unclear. The CDR3 length is 13 residues. V was trimmed by 4 bases and J by 2 bases, leaving 8 bases between them. Germline-derived CDR1 and CDR2 are LNHDA and SQIVND (reference sequence). Here the CDR3 reads CASSRSGNTEAFF. The CDR3 DNA sequence: TGTGCCAGTAGTAGGTCGGGAAACACTGAAGCTTTCTTT.

This chain joins TRBV11-2 and TRBJ2-7; D remains ambiguous. Germline assignment: CDR1 SGHAT and CDR2 FQNNGV. Trimming cost V 5 bases and J 4 bases, with 6 bases left between them. The CDR3 consists of 11 residues. Written as DNA, the CDR3 is TGTGCCAGCAGCCAACTTTACGAGCAGTACTTC. Encoded protein: CASSQLYEQYF.

The chain carries TRBV18 and TRBJ1-3; 10 bases map to TRBD1. Per the germline V gene, CDR1 is KGHSH and CDR2 is LQKENI. The CDR3 sequence is 15 residues long. Trimming took 3 bases from V and 3 from J; bases not matched to a gene: 2. CDR3 in amino acids: CASSPGQGFGNTIYF. CDR3 DNA sequence: TGTGCCAGCTCACCGGGACAGGGGTTTGGAAACACCATATATTTT.

The table lists this clone with a few counts. The chain has TRBV4-2 and TRBJ2-2; 11 bases agree with TRBD2. The germline gives CDR1 LGHNA, CDR2 YNFKEQ. V lost 1 base and J lost 2; bases outside the gene matches: 3. The CDR3 runs to 17 residues. For the CDR3, the DNA is TGTGCCAGCAGCCAAGTCCTAGCGGGGGGAAACACCGGGGAGCTGTTTTTT. Its protein product is CASSQVLAGGNTGELFF.

This CDR3 is CASSADSNNSPLHF. The CDR3 bases are TGTGCCAGCAGCGCGGACAGTAATAATTCACCCCTCCACTTT. The genes are TRBV9 and TRBJ1-6; maybe TRBD1 (6 bases). Trimming cost V 3 bases and J 5 bases, with 9 bases left between them. The CDR3 totals 14 residues. Germline V CDR1 and CDR2: SGDLS, YYNGEE.

V is TRBV5-6 and J is TRBJ1-4; D possibly corresponds to TRBD1 (6 bases). The CDR3 consists of 14 residues. The V gene's germline CDR1 is SGHDT and CDR2 YYEEEE. V was shortened by 1 base and J by 7 bases, with 11 bases between the two germline ends. The CDR3 DNA follows: TGTGCCAGCAGCTTGACAGGGCAGCGTGAAAAACTGTTTTTT. The encoded protein is CASSLTGQREKLFF.

In its sample, this clone was seen a few times. The chain employs TRBV29-1 and TRBJ1-1; no clear D gene. Looked up from germline, CDR1 is SQVTM and CDR2 is ANQGSEA. There are 16 residues in the CDR3. V was shortened by 4 bases and J by 1 base, with 19 bases between the two germline ends. As DNA, the CDR3 is TGCAGCGTTGTGGAGGCGCCTCGACGACCGAACACTGAAGCTTTCTTT. Its translation is CSVVEAPRRPNTEAFF.

This chain connects TRBV10-3 to TRBJ2-7; the D gene is possibly TRBD2 (6 bases). This CDR3 region has 13 residues. Per germline, CDR1 ENHRY and CDR2 SYGVKD. The germline V and J ends were trimmed by 2 bases and 5 bases, with 10 bases remaining between them. The CDR3 coding sequence is TGTGCCATCAGTGAGCAGACTAGGGACGAGCAGTACTTC. Encoded protein: CAISEQTRDEQYF.

In the case of this clone: Other DNA sequences in the sample encode the same CDR3. V usage is TRBV5-1 and J usage is TRBJ2-7; D gene ambiguous. The germline V gene has CDR1 SGHRS and CDR2 YFSETQ. Trimming took off 0 bases at V and 4 bases at J, with 8 bases between the two ends. The CDR3 spans 13 residues. CDR3: CASSLVGGYEQYF. The CDR3 DNA is TGCGCCAGCAGCTTGGTAGGCGGTTACGAGCAGTACTTC.

The chain is built from TRBV29-1 and TRBJ2-4; 8 bases match TRBD1. V dropped 5 bases and J dropped 1; count of bases not matched to a gene: 19. Germline V gene lookup returns CDR1 SQVTM and CDR2 ANQGSEA. The CDR3 runs to 19 residues. The CDR3 nucleotides are TGCAGCGTTTCCGGTACAGGGGGTCGTACCGTCATTGCCAAAAACATTCAGTACTTC. Amino acids: CSVSGTGGRTVIAKNIQYF.

This chain connects TRBV19 to TRBJ1-5; tentatively, D is TRBD1 (5 bases). Germline values: CDR1 LNHDA, CDR2 SQIVND (reference sequence). Trimming took 3 bases from V and 2 from J, leaving 11 bases between them. This CDR3 region has 15 residues. CDR3 in amino acids: CASSMSRVGNQPQHF. In DNA form, the CDR3 reads TGTGCCAGTAGTATGAGCAGGGTTGGCAATCAGCCCCAGCATTTT.

The gene calls are TRBV6-5 and TRBJ1-2; TRBD1 might be the D (6 bases). V lost 7 bases and J 0 bases, leaving 15 bases between the germline ends. The CDR3 is made up of 15 amino acids. CDR1 MNHEY and CDR2 SVGAGI come from the germline V gene. CDR3 DNA sequence: TGTGCCAGCACCCCAGTGGGGGCCGCTAACTATGGCTACACCTTC. Translating it yields CASTPVGAANYGYTF.

The chain has TRBV6-6 and TRBJ1-5; 9 positions match TRBD1. The V and J ends lost 6 bases and 9 bases, in that order; junction bases with no gene match: 9. The CDR3 spans 14 residues. Germline V gene sequence: CDR1 MNHNY, CDR2 SVGAGI (reference sequence). The CDR3 is CASRPQGATLPQHF. CDR3 in DNA: TGTGCCAGCAGGCCACAGGGGGCGACCCTGCCCCAGCATTTT.

The V call is TRBV19, the J call TRBJ1-3; D not resolved. V lost 5 bases and J 3 bases, leaving 14 bases between the germline ends. CDR3 length equals 15 residues. Germline CDR1 and CDR2: LNHDA and SQIVND (reference sequence). The CDR3 is CASSSGRGGGNTIYF. The CDR3 DNA reads as TGTGCCAGTAGTTCGGGAAGAGGTGGTGGAAACACCATATATTTT.

Only a few counts were recorded for this clone. V usage is TRBV11-2 and J usage is TRBJ2-1, with TRBD2 matching 13 bases. This CDR3 comprises 17 residues. Per the germline V gene, CDR1 is SGHAT and CDR2 is FQNNGV. J lost 6 bases, V lost 7 bases, and 12 bases had no gene match. The CDR3, as DNA: TGTGCCAGCACCCAGGGACTAGCGGGGAGGAAAGGCAATGAGCAGTTCTTC. Protein sequence: CASTQGLAGRKGNEQFF.

The chain couples TRBV24-1 to TRBJ1-2; maybe TRBD1 (5 bases). V lost 6 bases and J 1 base, leaving 5 bases between the germline ends. CDR1 and CDR2 (germline): KGHDR, SFDVKD. The CDR3 extends over 12 amino acids. CDR3 residues: CATSQGNYGYTF. DNA for the CDR3: TGTGCCACCAGTCAGGGTAACTATGGCTACACCTTC.